One TCR beta chain is described in this entry. Its cognate antigen is unknown. This sample stems from a study of T cell responses to AZD1222 COVID-19 vaccine. The protocol was immunoSEQ multiplex PCR, while the TCRdb copy is restricted to in-frame clones and leaves out a portion. The profile shows fewer than 250,000 clones, about 93% of them singletons. The junction had 3 bases not matched to a gene; V was cut back by 2 bases and J by 0 bases. The V gene's germline CDR1 is GTSNPN and CDR2 SVGIG (reference sequence). The CDR3 has 15 residues. Notes on the study in general: Clonal diversity was possibly underestimated; the donors were predominantly white British and more often female. Reportedly, nearly half the spike-specific TCRs target unmutated variant regions.

The sequence was obtained from an adult in good health. The sample in question was peripheral blood, obtained on day 0 of MenACWY control vaccination. The chain has TRBV30 and TRBJ1-3; 8 bases are shared with TRBD1. The CDR3: CAWSRTGLSGNTIYF. Written as DNA, the CDR3 is TGTGCCTGGAGTAGGACAGGGCTCTCTGGAAACACCATATATTTT.